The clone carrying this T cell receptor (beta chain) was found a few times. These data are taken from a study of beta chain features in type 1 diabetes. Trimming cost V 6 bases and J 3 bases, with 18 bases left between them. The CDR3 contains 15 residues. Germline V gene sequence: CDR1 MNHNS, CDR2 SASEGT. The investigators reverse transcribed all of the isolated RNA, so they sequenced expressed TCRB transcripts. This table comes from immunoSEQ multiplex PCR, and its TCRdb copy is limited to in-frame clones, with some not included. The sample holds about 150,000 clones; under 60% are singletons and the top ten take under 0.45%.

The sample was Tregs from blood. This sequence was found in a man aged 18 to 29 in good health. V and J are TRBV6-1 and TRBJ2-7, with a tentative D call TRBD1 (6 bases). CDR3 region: CASSLAAGAGYEQYF. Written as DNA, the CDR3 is TGTGCCAGCAGCCTGGCGGCAGGGGCGGGCTACGAGCAGTACTTC.